The rows below give T cell receptor beta chains drawn from one sample of a study of breast tumors, draining lymph nodes, adjacent tissues. Each CDR3 protein gets one entry after TCRdb re-called the multiplex PCR reads with MiXCR. The top ten clones hold around 1% of a sample with 200,000 to 300,000 distinct CDR3 sequences, 30% of them seen once. The sequenced sample was axillary lymph node tissue. These receptors were taken from a female donor with breast cancer. Some clones in this sample may be carry-over from other donors' samples. The CDR3 runs from the conserved cysteine through the conserved F or W.

cdr3_aa	v_call	j_call
CSARPRANYEQYF	TRBV20-1	TRBJ2-7
CSPLAGTDTQYF	TRBV20-1	TRBJ2-3
CASSIWSTGTGELFF	TRBV7-3	TRBJ2-2
CASSLAGQRGQETQYF	TRBV7-6	TRBJ2-5
CASSPGTGVGNTIYF	TRBV3-1	TRBJ1-3
CAWSIHKGYTF	TRBV30	TRBJ1-2
CSVVSGTGRNNSPLHF	TRBV29-1	TRBJ1-6
CSVGTSGSGETQYF	TRBV29-1	TRBJ2-5
CASSWERHTGELFF	TRBV6-2/TRBV6-3	TRBJ2-2
CASSPGWYYGYTF	TRBV7-6	TRBJ1-2
CASSLLLGERTNEKLFF	TRBV7-9	TRBJ1-4
CSAHPSPGRNEQFF	TRBV20-1	TRBJ2-1
CAISLLAGETGELFF	TRBV10-3	TRBJ2-2
CASSQDRSGGRDTQYF	TRBV4-2	TRBJ2-3
CASSQLAGAETQSF	TRBV14	TRBJ2-5
CATSRANRTQEVWLHLRF	TRBV15	TRBJ1-6
CASSNRGGGDEQFF	TRBV3-1	TRBJ2-1
CASSLVASARVYNEQLF	TRBV5-4	TRBJ2-1
CSVQVGGGTEAFF	TRBV29-1	TRBJ1-1
CASSPPTGTGGGQPQHF	TRBV11-2	TRBJ1-5
CASSRHRGSNEKLFF	TRBV7-9	TRBJ1-4
CASSQESTGLGRNTQYF	TRBV4-2	TRBJ2-3
CASSFRLGSSYNEQFF	TRBV7-2	TRBJ2-1
CASSLASGQGSYEQYF	TRBV7-2	TRBJ2-7
CASKWQGPFSNTEAFF	TRBV19	TRBJ1-1
CATSRDMLRKHTGVSGNTIYF	TRBV15	TRBJ1-3
CASSFGRGGNGELFF	TRBV7-9	TRBJ2-2
CASSPHLYGYTF	TRBV7-8	TRBJ1-2
CASSKEVTEAFF	TRBV5-8	TRBJ1-1
CASSSLRGPYNEQYF	TRBV7-6	TRBJ2-3
CSVTSGGATDDEKLFF	TRBV20-1	TRBJ1-4
CASSFRQSSYNEQFF	TRBV27	TRBJ2-1
CSARTGVSTDTQYF	TRBV20-1	TRBJ2-3
CASSGTRGAGEFFF	TRBV25-1	TRBJ2-2
CASSDSRLHTGELLF	TRBV6-4	TRBJ2-2
CASSTFSNQPQHF	TRBV19	TRBJ1-5
CASSSLSGSGTDTQYF	TRBV5-8	TRBJ2-3
CSARSGAGGPGDEQFF	TRBV20-1	TRBJ2-1
CASSFSDTDTQYF	TRBV5-4	TRBJ2-3
CASSRVGARVETQYF	TRBV9	TRBJ2-5
CASSLGGLGGLQETQYF	TRBV5-1	TRBJ2-5
CSVTIGLAALETQYF	TRBV29-1	TRBJ2-5
CASSSPGLEDTQYF	TRBV28	TRBJ2-3
CASSSSGSGNIQYF	TRBV5-1	TRBJ2-4
CASSYRLAGTDTQYF	TRBV6-5	TRBJ2-3
CATAVAESGGEQYF	TRBV24-1	TRBJ2-7
CSASLGFLGADTQYF	TRBV20-1	TRBJ2-3